The rows below give T cell receptor beta chains drawn from one sample of a study of CD8 T cells in ankylosing spondylitis. Each CDR3 protein is one row after TCRdb ran MiXCR on the 5' RACE reads. The repertoire holds 250,000 to 350,000 distinct CDR3 sequences, 15% to 20% seen once, with 7.5% to 9.5% in the top ten. Sequencing was carried out using blood, either unsorted or a sorted T cell fraction (not recorded which). Receptors were obtained from a male donor with ankylosing spondylitis or in good health (not recorded which). Each CDR3 is given with its conserved first and last residue. A clone size is listed for some rows: how often the clone was seen (once, few, many), or a class if it is expanded.

few	TRBV18	TRBJ1-2	CASSPSQGGGYGYTF
.	TRBV30	TRBJ1-2	CAWNMGRRYAGYTF
.	TRBV20-1	TRBJ1-5	CSARDSGAHSNQPQHF
few	TRBV5-1	TRBJ1-1	CASSTGQGNTEAFF
.	TRBV24-1	TRBJ1-2	CATSDLGPHRGPHGYTF
.	TRBV3-1	TRBJ2-1	CASSQAPTSGYNEQFF
.	TRBV5-6	TRBJ1-5	CASSSMTGNQPQHF
many	TRBV20-1	TRBJ2-5	CSGFGKMETQYF
.	TRBV12-3/TRBV12-4	TRBJ1-5	CASSDQGLGNQPQHF
.	TRBV20-1	TRBJ1-3	CSARDWGGASGNTIYF
.	TRBV9	TRBJ1-1	CASSVWGTGDTEAFF
.	TRBV5-1	TRBJ2-5	CASSWGLAGVETQYF
few	TRBV5-1	TRBJ2-2	CASSGAVGNTGELFF
many	TRBV10-3	TRBJ2-1	CAISPMNNEQFF
.	TRBV29-1	TRBJ2-3	CSGGGARNTDTQYF
few	TRBV5-1	TRBJ1-5	CASSLGTGRNQPQHF
few	TRBV5-1	TRBJ2-2	CASSLTGTKAAGELFF
few	TRBV27	TRBJ2-1	CASSYGWRESSYNEQFF
few	TRBV28	TRBJ1-4	CASSLGDNEKLFF
.	TRBV5-1	TRBJ2-1	CASSLEGGRSYNEQFF
few	TRBV28	TRBJ1-2	CASSLEVSYGYTF
few	TRBV29-1	TRBJ2-2	CSVELGSANTGELFF
.	TRBV3-1	TRBJ1-6	CASSHPVGNSPLHF